The TCR beta chain described here comes from a study of T cell repertoires in cytomegalovirus infection. This clonotype showed up just a few times. Its antigen is unknown. Study-wide points: The cumulative frequency of public TCR beta families distinguished individuals who carried CMV together with the relevant HLA.

Trimming removed 6 bases at V and 6 bases at J, with 18 bases between. CDR3 size: 14 residues. Germline values: CDR1 MDHEN, CDR2 SYDVKM. TCRdb re-called the reads through MiXCR, storing one row per CDR3 protein. This table holds roughly 230,000 distinct CDR3 sequences, 17% found once. This TCR came from a human donor in good health (CMV status not recorded). Some clones in this sample may be carry-over from other donors' samples. The gene calls are TRBV28 and TRBJ2-7; TRBD2 is a possible D gene (7 bases). Input material: CD8+ T cells from PBMCs. The CDR3 bases are TGTGCCAGCAGCCACACACCCGGGGGGCGCGAGCAGTACTTC. This sequence encodes CASSHTPGGREQYF.